This TCR beta chain appears in the sequencing data of a study of blood T cell repertoires in COVID-19. At the level of the study: Both acute and convalescent COVID-19 samples were obtained from the United States, Italy and Spain.

This clone was observed once. Here immunoSEQ multiplex PCR was the method, and the copy in TCRdb shows in-frame clones only, minus some. The data contain roughly 280,000 clones, 85% to 90% of them singletons. This CDR3 comprises 13 residues. CDR1 and CDR2 from the germline V gene are MNHEY and SMNVEV (reference sequence). V lost 3 bases to trimming and J lost 3 bases, with 5 bases between them. The rearrangement links TRBV27 to TRBJ2-2; the D is unclear. The sequencing input was PBMCs or T cells enriched from blood (not recorded which). The sequence derives from a woman aged 18-29 years who had recovered from COVID-19. This chain's CDR3 is CASSFGYTGELFF. CDR3 in DNA: TGTGCCAGCAGTTTCGGGTACACCGGGGAGCTGTTTTTT.